These 5 T cell receptor beta chains originate from one sample sequenced in a study of post-analysis software for immune sequencing data. These receptors' antigens are unknown. Study-wide results and limits: In patients, five or six TRBV segments were more frequent than in controls, with TRBV5-6, TRBV5-1 and TRBV20-1 among them.

Prepared TCR beta cDNA libraries contained unique molecular identifiers. MiXCR was run by TCRdb on the PCR reads, yielding one entry per CDR3 protein. The table lists roughly 200,000 distinct CDR3 sequences, 25% to 35% of them singletons. Material: blood. These receptors all stem from a girl aged 2 to 17 with multiple sclerosis.

This clonotype showed up just a few times. V gene TRBV7-8 combines with J gene TRBJ1-5; D not certain. The CDR3 is 18 residues long. V lost 8 bases and J 0 bases, leaving 23 bases between the germline ends. The germline V gene encodes CDR1 SGHVS and CDR2 FQNEAQ. CDR3 loop: CASLSLGSGDYSNQPQHF. DNA of the CDR3: TGTGCCAGCCTTAGCTTAGGTTCAGGAGATTATAGCAATCAGCCCCAGCATTTT.

This clonotype was seen many times. The chain combines TRBV15 with TRBJ1-5, with D uncertain. The length of the CDR3 is 15 residues. Germline CDR1 and CDR2: LNHNV and YYDKDF (reference sequence). The V and J ends lost 0 bases and 0 bases respectively, with 6 bases between them. CDR3 coding DNA: TGTGCCACCAGCAGAGACGGGGATAGCAATCAGCCCCAGCATTTT. Residues: CATSRDGDSNQPQHF.

Remarks on this clonotype: One base away lies a much larger clone, so this may be a sequencing read error. This chain joins TRBV5-1 and TRBJ2-5; either TRBD1 or TRBD2 may supply D (5 bases each). The V gene lost 0 bases and the J gene lost 11 bases, with 11 bases spanning the gap. Germline assignment: CDR1 SGHRS and CDR2 YFSETQ. The CDR3 is made up of 12 amino acids. The CDR3 DNA sequence: TGCGCCAGCAGCTTGGTCCTGGGGGAGCAGTACTTC. It codes for CASSLVLGEQYF.

V gene TRBV6-5 combines with J gene TRBJ1-1; TRBD1 might be the D (5 bases). Trimming removed 6 bases from V and 3 bases from J, with 11 bases in between. Germline CDR1 reads MNHEY; CDR2 reads SVGAGI. CDR3 size: 13 residues. CDR3 coding DNA: TGTGCCAGCAGGATACAGGCTTACACTGAAGCTTTCTTT. Encoded protein: CASRIQAYTEAFF.

This clonotype was counted only a few times. The rearrangement uses TRBV20-1 and TRBJ2-1; TRBD2 aligns across 10 bases. V was clipped by 7 bases and J by 1 base; unmatched bases: 4. The CDR3 length is 14 residues. CDR1 DFQATT and CDR2 SNEGSKA come from the germline V gene (reference sequence). The CDR3 loop reads CSGERGGSYNEQFF. DNA for the CDR3: TGCAGTGGTGAGCGGGGGGGTTCCTACAATGAGCAGTTCTTC.